This is a list of T cell receptor beta chains from one sample in a study of blood T cell repertoires in COVID-19. TCRdb's copy holds only in-frame clones and misses some; the assay was immunoSEQ multiplex PCR. The data hold approximately 170,000 clones, with approximately 90% observed a single time. Input material: peripheral blood. The source of these receptors is a middle-aged man who had recovered from COVID-19. CDR3s include the opening cysteine and the closing phenylalanine or tryptophan. D genes are given only for firm matches. Size is stated for part of the rows, as once, few or many counts, or as a class when the clone is expanded.

len: 17
d_gene: -
v_gene: TRBV28
j_gene: TRBJ1-1
abundance: -
CDR3nt: TGTGCCAGCAGTTTCAGCGGCAGTCTACCGGGGAACACTGAAGCTTTCTTT
CDR3aa: CASSFSGSLPGNTEAFF

len: 17
d_gene: -
v_gene: TRBV2
j_gene: TRBJ1-1
abundance: -
CDR3nt: TGTGCCAGCAGTAAATACCATCCGGACAGAGTTAACACTGAAGCTTTCTTT
CDR3aa: CASSKYHPDRVNTEAFF

len: 15
d_gene: TRBD2
v_gene: TRBV27
j_gene: TRBJ2-7
abundance: -
CDR3nt: TGTGCCAGCAGTCCCCCCGGACTAGGACCCCACGAGCAGTACTTC
CDR3aa: CASSPPGLGPHEQYF

len: 14
d_gene: -
v_gene: TRBV6-5
j_gene: TRBJ2-7
abundance: -
CDR3nt: TGTGCCAGCAGTTACTCGAGATTGCCAGGCGAGCAGTACTTC
CDR3aa: CASSYSRLPGEQYF

len: 15
d_gene: TRBD1
v_gene: TRBV30
j_gene: TRBJ2-7
abundance: once
CDR3nt: TGTGCCTGGAGTGTAGGCAGGGGGCAGTCCTACGAGCAGTACTTC
CDR3aa: CAWSVGRGQSYEQYF

len: 13
d_gene: -
v_gene: TRBV18
j_gene: TRBJ1-2
abundance: -
CDR3nt: TGTGCCAGCTCACCACAGGGGTTTCGGGGCTACACCTTC
CDR3aa: CASSPQGFRGYTF

len: 15
d_gene: TRBD1
v_gene: TRBV27
j_gene: TRBJ1-6
abundance: -
CDR3nt: TGTGCCAGCAGTTTCTCCACAGGGGCGAATTCACCCCTCCACTTT
CDR3aa: CASSFSTGANSPLHF

len: 13
d_gene: -
v_gene: TRBV7-2
j_gene: TRBJ2-5
abundance: -
CDR3nt: TGTGCCAGCAGCAAAGGACAGACGGAGACCCAGTACTTC
CDR3aa: CASSKGQTETQYF

len: 15
d_gene: -
v_gene: TRBV7-8
j_gene: TRBJ1-2
abundance: once
CDR3nt: TGTGCCAGCAGCTTAGCCCCGGACAGTAACTATGGCTACACCTTC
CDR3aa: CASSLAPDSNYGYTF

len: 15
d_gene: -
v_gene: TRBV19
j_gene: TRBJ1-5
abundance: -
CDR3nt: TGTGCCAGTAGTAAGCTACTCGGGGGCAATCAGCCCCAGCATTTT
CDR3aa: CASSKLLGGNQPQHF

len: 15
d_gene: -
v_gene: TRBV27
j_gene: TRBJ2-7
abundance: -
CDR3nt: TGTGCCAGCAGTCTCCGTAGCACTACGCCGGGCGAGCAGTACTTC
CDR3aa: CASSLRSTTPGEQYF

len: 15
d_gene: -
v_gene: TRBV7-9
j_gene: TRBJ1-5
abundance: -
CDR3nt: TGTGCCAGCAGCTTAGGGGCACCCGGCAATCAGCCCCAGCATTTT
CDR3aa: CASSLGAPGNQPQHF

len: 16
d_gene: TRBD2
v_gene: TRBV7-6
j_gene: TRBJ2-1
abundance: -
CDR3nt: TGTGCCAGCAGCTCCCTAGCGGGAGGTAACTACAATGAGCAGTTCTTC
CDR3aa: CASSSLAGGNYNEQFF

len: 13
d_gene: -
v_gene: TRBV27
j_gene: TRBJ2-1
abundance: -
CDR3nt: TGTGCCAGCAGTTTATACCCGGAGCATGAGCAGTTCTTC
CDR3aa: CASSLYPEHEQFF

len: 14
d_gene: -
v_gene: TRBV27
j_gene: TRBJ2-4
abundance: -
CDR3nt: TGTGCCAGCAGTACAGGTTCAGCCAAAAACATTCAGTACTTC
CDR3aa: CASSTGSAKNIQYF

len: 13
d_gene: -
v_gene: TRBV12-3/TRBV12-4
j_gene: TRBJ1-5
abundance: -
CDR3nt: TGTGCCAGCAGCGGATCCGGGGTTCAGCCCCAGCATTTT
CDR3aa: CASSGSGVQPQHF

len: 14
d_gene: TRBD1
v_gene: TRBV5-5
j_gene: TRBJ2-7
abundance: once
CDR3nt: TGTGCCAGCAGCCAGACAGGGGGTACCTACGAGCAGTACTTC
CDR3aa: CASSQTGGTYEQYF

len: 14
d_gene: -
v_gene: TRBV19
j_gene: TRBJ2-7
abundance: -
CDR3nt: TGTGCCAGTAGTACAACAGGTTTCGCCGGAGAGCAGTACTTC
CDR3aa: CASSTTGFAGEQYF

len: 14
d_gene: -
v_gene: TRBV5-1
j_gene: TRBJ1-2
abundance: -
CDR3nt: TGCGCCAGCAGCTCTACAGGGTCTGACTATGGCTACACCTTC
CDR3aa: CASSSTGSDYGYTF

len: 15
d_gene: -
v_gene: TRBV9
j_gene: TRBJ2-2
abundance: once
CDR3nt: TGTGCCAGCAGCGTTGGGACTGCGAACACCGGGGAGCTGTTTTTT
CDR3aa: CASSVGTANTGELFF

len: 11
d_gene: -
v_gene: TRBV2
j_gene: TRBJ2-1
abundance: -
CDR3nt: TGTGCCAGCAGTCTTTACAATGAGCAGTTCTTC
CDR3aa: CASSLYNEQFF

len: 14
d_gene: -
v_gene: TRBV5-6
j_gene: TRBJ1-2
abundance: -
CDR3nt: TGTGCCAGCAGCTTGGGACAGGTGAACTATGGCTACACCTTC
CDR3aa: CASSLGQVNYGYTF

len: 16
d_gene: -
v_gene: TRBV30
j_gene: TRBJ2-3
abundance: -
CDR3nt: TGTGCCTGGAGTGGGGGGCCGAGCGGATACACAGATACGCAGTATTTT
CDR3aa: CAWSGGPSGYTDTQYF

len: 13
d_gene: -
v_gene: TRBV7-8
j_gene: TRBJ1-2
abundance: -
CDR3nt: TGTGCCAGCAGCCCCCGCAGTAACTATGGCTACACCTTC
CDR3aa: CASSPRSNYGYTF

len: 12
d_gene: -
v_gene: TRBV6-5
j_gene: TRBJ1-1
abundance: -
CDR3nt: TGTGCCAGCTCTCCAGGGAACACTGAAGCTTTCTTT
CDR3aa: CASSPGNTEAFF

len: 12
d_gene: -
v_gene: TRBV29-1
j_gene: TRBJ1-2
abundance: -
CDR3nt: TGCAGCGTTGAGAACAGGAACTATGGCTACACCTTC
CDR3aa: CSVENRNYGYTF

len: 16
d_gene: -
v_gene: TRBV28
j_gene: TRBJ2-1
abundance: -
CDR3nt: TGTGCCAGCAGTCCCGAAGGTCGCGGGGTGGACAATGAGCAGTTCTTC
CDR3aa: CASSPEGRGVDNEQFF

len: 15
d_gene: -
v_gene: TRBV9
j_gene: TRBJ1-6
abundance: -
CDR3nt: TGTGCCAGCAGCCCCGCAGGGGCCTATAATTCACCCCTCCACTTT
CDR3aa: CASSPAGAYNSPLHF

len: 14
d_gene: -
v_gene: TRBV27
j_gene: TRBJ1-3
abundance: -
CDR3nt: TGTGCCACGGAGGCCGGGAGCGATGGAAACACCATATATTTT
CDR3aa: CATEAGSDGNTIYF

len: 14
d_gene: TRBD1
v_gene: TRBV5-1
j_gene: TRBJ2-7
abundance: -
CDR3nt: TGCGCCAGCAGCTTGGGGGACAGGGTAGGCGAGCAGTACTTC
CDR3aa: CASSLGDRVGEQYF

len: 13
d_gene: -
v_gene: TRBV5-5
j_gene: TRBJ2-1
abundance: -
CDR3nt: TGTGCCAGCAGCTCCACTAATTACAATGAGCAGTTCTTC
CDR3aa: CASSSTNYNEQFF

len: 14
d_gene: -
v_gene: TRBV7-9
j_gene: TRBJ2-3
abundance: -
CDR3nt: TGTGCCAGCAGCATAGAGGCAGGCGGGGGCACGCAGTATTTT
CDR3aa: CASSIEAGGGTQYF

len: 15
d_gene: TRBD1
v_gene: TRBV19
j_gene: TRBJ1-1
abundance: -
CDR3nt: TGTGCCAGTAGTATAGTAGACAGGGTGAACACTGAAGCTTTCTTT
CDR3aa: CASSIVDRVNTEAFF

len: 18
d_gene: -
v_gene: TRBV7-2
j_gene: TRBJ2-3
abundance: once
CDR3nt: TGTGCCAGCAGCTTCCTTTTAAAGGCGGCAACTAACACAGATACGCAGTATTTT
CDR3aa: CASSFLLKAATNTDTQYF

len: 14
d_gene: -
v_gene: TRBV28
j_gene: TRBJ2-7
abundance: -
CDR3nt: TGTGCCAGCAGTCGCACAGGGAGCTCCTACGAGCAGTACTTC
CDR3aa: CASSRTGSSYEQYF

len: 12
d_gene: -
v_gene: TRBV12-3/TRBV12-4
j_gene: TRBJ2-7
abundance: -
CDR3nt: TGTGCCAGCAGTTTCGGGACCTACGAGCAGTACTTC
CDR3aa: CASSFGTYEQYF

len: 14
d_gene: -
v_gene: TRBV2
j_gene: TRBJ2-3
abundance: -
CDR3nt: TGTGCCAGCAGTGTCTTGGGCGGCACAGATACGCAGTATTTT
CDR3aa: CASSVLGGTDTQYF

len: 14
d_gene: TRBD1
v_gene: TRBV5-1
j_gene: TRBJ2-7
abundance: once
CDR3nt: TGCGCCAGCAGCTTAGGAGACAGGGGAGACGAGCAGTACTTC
CDR3aa: CASSLGDRGDEQYF

len: 15
d_gene: -
v_gene: TRBV6-5
j_gene: TRBJ1-2
abundance: -
CDR3nt: TGTGCCAGCAGTTACGAAACAGGATCTAACTATGGCTACACCTTC
CDR3aa: CASSYETGSNYGYTF

len: 18
d_gene: -
v_gene: TRBV4-3
j_gene: TRBJ2-7
abundance: -
CDR3nt: TGCGCCAGCAGCCAAGATCTTGTGGGGGCGGCGGGGGCTCTAGAGCAGTACTTC
CDR3aa: CASSQDLVGAAGALEQYF